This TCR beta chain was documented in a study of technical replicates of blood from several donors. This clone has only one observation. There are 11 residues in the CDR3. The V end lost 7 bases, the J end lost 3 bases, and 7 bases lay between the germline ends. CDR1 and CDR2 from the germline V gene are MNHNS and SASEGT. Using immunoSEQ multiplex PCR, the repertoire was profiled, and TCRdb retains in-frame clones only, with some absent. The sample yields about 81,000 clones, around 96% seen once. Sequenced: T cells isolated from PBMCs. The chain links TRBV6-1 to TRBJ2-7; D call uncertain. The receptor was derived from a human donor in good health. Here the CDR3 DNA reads TGTGCCAGCAAAAATAACTACGAGCAGTACTTC. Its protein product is CASKNNYEQYF.